This T cell receptor beta chain comes out of a study of technical replicates of blood from a few donors. Data came from immunoSEQ multiplex PCR; TCRdb stores just in-frame clones and leaves some out. The sample has tens of thousands of clones, around 90% seen once; the top ten hold 0.25%. V lost 3 bases to trimming and J lost 6 bases; unmatched junction nucleotides: 6. This CDR3 has 15 residues. Germline V gene lookup returns CDR1 MDHEN and CDR2 SYDVKM. This TCR derives from a human donor in good health. V gene TRBV28 combines with J gene TRBJ2-2; the match to TRBD1 covers 8 bases. Sequencing was performed on T cells isolated from PBMCs. The CDR3 sequence is CASSLDRAEAGELFF. In DNA form, the CDR3 reads TGTGCCAGCAGTTTGGACAGGGCGGAGGCCGGGGAGCTGTTTTTT.